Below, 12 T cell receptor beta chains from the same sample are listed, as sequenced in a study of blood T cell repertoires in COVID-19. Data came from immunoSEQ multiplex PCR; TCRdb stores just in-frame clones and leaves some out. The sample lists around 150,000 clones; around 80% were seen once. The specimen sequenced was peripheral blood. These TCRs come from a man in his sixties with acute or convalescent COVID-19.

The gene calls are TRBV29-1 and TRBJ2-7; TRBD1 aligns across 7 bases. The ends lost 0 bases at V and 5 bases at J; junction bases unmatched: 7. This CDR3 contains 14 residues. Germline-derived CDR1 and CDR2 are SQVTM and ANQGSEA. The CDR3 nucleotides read TGCAGCGTTGAAGACCCGAGACAGGGAAACGAGCAGTACTTC. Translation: CSVEDPRQGNEQYF.

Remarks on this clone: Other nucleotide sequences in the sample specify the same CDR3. CDR3: CASSPRDNEQFF. The CDR3 DNA is TGTGCCAGCAGCCCCCGGGACAATGAGCAGTTCTTC. This chain joins TRBV3-1 (or the pseudogene TRBV3-2) and TRBJ2-1; D gene ambiguous. The CDR3 is 12 residues long. V lost 4 bases and J 5 bases, leaving 6 bases between the germline ends. In germline, CDR1 is LGHDT, CDR2 YNNKEL (reference sequence).

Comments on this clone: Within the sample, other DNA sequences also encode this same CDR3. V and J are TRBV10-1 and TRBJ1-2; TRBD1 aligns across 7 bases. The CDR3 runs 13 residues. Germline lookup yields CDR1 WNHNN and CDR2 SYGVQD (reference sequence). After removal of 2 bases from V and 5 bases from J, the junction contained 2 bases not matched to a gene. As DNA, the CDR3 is TGCGCCAGCAGTGAGACAGGGGATTATGGCTACACCTTC. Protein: CASSETGDYGYTF.

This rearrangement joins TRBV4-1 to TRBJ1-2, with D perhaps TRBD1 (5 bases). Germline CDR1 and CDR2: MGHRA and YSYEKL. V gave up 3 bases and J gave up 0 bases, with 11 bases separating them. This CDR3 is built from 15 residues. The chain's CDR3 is CASSHRQPSNYGYTF. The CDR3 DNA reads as TGCGCCAGCAGCCATAGACAGCCCTCTAACTATGGCTACACCTTC.

This chain's CDR3 is CASSPLLDSEGQETQYF. The CDR3 DNA is TGTGCCAGCAGCCCTTTGTTGGACTCTGAGGGACAAGAGACCCAGTACTTC. J is TRBJ2-5 and V is TRBV7-2; possibly TRBD2 for D (5 bases). Trimming removed 5 bases from V and 2 bases from J, with 21 bases in between. The germline CDR1 and CDR2 sequences are SGHTA and FQGNSA. The CDR3 totals 17 residues.

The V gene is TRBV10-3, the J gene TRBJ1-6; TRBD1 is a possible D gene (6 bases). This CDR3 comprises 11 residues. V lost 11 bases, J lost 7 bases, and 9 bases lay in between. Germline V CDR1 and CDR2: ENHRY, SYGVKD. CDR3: CASRGNSPLHF. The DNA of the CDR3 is TGTGCCTCCAGGGGCAATTCACCCCTCCACTTT.

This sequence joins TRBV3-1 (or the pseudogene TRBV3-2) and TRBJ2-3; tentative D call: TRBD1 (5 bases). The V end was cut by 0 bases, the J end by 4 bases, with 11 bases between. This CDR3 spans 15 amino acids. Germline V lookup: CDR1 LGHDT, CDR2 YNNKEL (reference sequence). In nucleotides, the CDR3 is TGTGCCAGCAGCCAAGAGGTCAGGGATTCAGATACGCAGTATTTT. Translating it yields CASSQEVRDSDTQYF.

CDR3 region: CASSRQGNNEQFF. CDR3 DNA: TGTGCCAGCAGCAGACAGGGGAATAATGAGCAGTTCTTC. This rearrangement joins TRBV7-3 to TRBJ2-1, with 8 bases identical to TRBD1. The CDR3 consists of 13 residues. Trimming at V came to 5 bases and at J to 7 bases, leaving 4 bases not matched to a gene. The germline V gene has CDR1 SGHTA and CDR2 FQGTGA.

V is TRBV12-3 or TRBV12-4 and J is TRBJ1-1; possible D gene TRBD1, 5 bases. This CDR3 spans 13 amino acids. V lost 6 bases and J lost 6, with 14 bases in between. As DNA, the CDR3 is TGTGCCAGCAGCTCCGGGGGTCCCGCTGAAGCTTTCTTT. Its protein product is CASSSGGPAEAFF.

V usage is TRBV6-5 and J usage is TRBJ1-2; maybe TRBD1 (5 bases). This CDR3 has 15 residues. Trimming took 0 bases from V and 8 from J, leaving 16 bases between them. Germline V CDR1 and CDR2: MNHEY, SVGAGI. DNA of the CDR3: TGTGCCAGCAGTTACTCCCCGGGGGGGGGTATGGGCTACACCTTC. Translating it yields CASSYSPGGGMGYTF.

The CDR3 DNA reads as TGTGCCAGCAGCCCCCGGACAGGGAACACCGGGGAGCTGTTTTTT. The encoded protein is CASSPRTGNTGELFF. The V call is TRBV9, the J call TRBJ2-2, with TRBD1 matching 7 bases. Germline V gene lookup returns CDR1 SGDLS and CDR2 YYNGEE. Trimming cost V 4 bases and J 1 base; bases outside gene matches: 4. The CDR3 extends over 15 amino acids.

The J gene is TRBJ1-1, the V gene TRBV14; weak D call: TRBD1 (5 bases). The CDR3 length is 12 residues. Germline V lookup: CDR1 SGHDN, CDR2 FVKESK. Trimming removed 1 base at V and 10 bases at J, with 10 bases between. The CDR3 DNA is TGTGCCAGCAGCCAAGCAGGGCGAGTAGCTTTCTTT. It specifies CASSQAGRVAFF.